This TCR beta chain was profiled in a study of T cells after yellow fever vaccination (dated 2019 in TCRdb). For context, the study as a whole: The SMART-Seq v4 Ultra Low Input RNA kit was used to prepare libraries from fractions with low cell numbers. To follow T-cell clones before and after primary and booster YFV17D yellow fever vaccination, bulk TCR alpha and beta repertoires were sequenced over time. Two healthy male donors, one aged 18 to 30 and one aged 30 to 39 years, were included in the cohort. Blood was drawn at multiple timepoints before and after primary and secondary immunization, with bulk PBMC replicates and cell subsets isolated. Points the paper makes about the study in general: The secondary T-cell response was weaker than the primary response but faster, peaking on day 5 instead of day 15. Only a couple of donors were included in the study, so the extent to which the findings can be generalized is limited. FACS-sorted repertoires could contain abundant contaminating clonotypes from the bulk population, so computational filtering was required. After the booster, most of the clones that had expanded following primary vaccination were detected again (just under 97% of CD4 and around 90% of CD8), which suggests that memory was broadly maintained. A small share of clonotypes occurred in both CD4 and CD8 compartments, likely arising from convergent recombination.

In its sample, this clonotype was seen many times. Its cognate antigen has yet to be identified. No much larger clone is present one base from it, and per-base qualities are unavailable. TCR cDNA was synthesized by 5'RACE template switching, which introduced a universal primer site and unique molecular identifiers. cDNA synthesis was primed from both the TCR alpha and TCR beta constant segments. Library amplification involved two PCR steps, and the second step added sample barcodes and sequencing adapters. Sequencing of libraries was performed on Illumina HiSeq 2500 (2x100 bp) or NovaSeq (2x150 bp). In the paper's pipeline: Demultiplexing of reads and collapsing into UMI consensus sequences were performed with MIGEC, and V(D)J alignment was carried out with MiXCR. Vaccine-responding clonotypes were identified with edgeR using replicate PBMC samples, with FDR below 0.01 and a log2 fold change above 5 up to day 15 being required. Each bulk clonotype received a CD4 or CD8 identity based on whether the sequenced CD4 or CD8 repertoire contained that clonotype at higher abundance. TCRdb reanalyzed the raw reads on its own, using fastp at Q25 for trimming and MiXCR for clone calling, and kept in-frame beta chains. Each entry is one CDR3 protein sequence, shown with its most common DNA and genes. The V and J calls reflect TCRdb's pipeline rather than the authors' work. This sample lists over 100,000 distinct CDR3 sequences; under 9% were detected once. Of the sample, 25% is held by the ten largest clones.

Per the germline V gene (reference sequence), DFQATT is the CDR1 and SNEGSKA is the CDR2. The CDR3, from cysteine to phenylalanine, totals 16 residues. Only the CDR3 DNA stays, 48 bases, in frame from base 1. V is pared back by 3 bases and J by 11 bases, with 29 bases lying between the germline termini. What this sample's treatment or condition label stands for: live attenuated yellow fever vaccine strain. A standard Ficoll-Paque protocol was used to isolate PBMCs from peripheral blood. Dynabeads CD4 and CD8 positive selection kits were used to isolate the CD4 and CD8 T-cell fractions. TriZol was used to extract RNA from bulk PBMCs, from CD4 and CD8 fractions, and from dextramer-positive and dextramer-negative fractions.

This TCR was sampled from a man aged 25 to 40 who received the YFV17D yellow fever vaccine. The sample consisted of CD8+ T cells sorted from PBMCs, taken 45 days after the yellow fever booster vaccination. The rearrangement combines TRBV20-1 with TRBJ2-7; matching of 6 bases hints at TRBD1 as the D gene. The CDR3 region: CSASILTTGSIDWEYF. The DNA reads as follows: TGCAGTGCTAGTATCCTAACGACAGGATCCATTGATTGGGAGTACTTC.